Listed below are T cell receptor beta chains from one sample, sequenced in a study of shared clonotypes between healthy human individuals. TCRdb's copy holds only in-frame clones and misses some; the assay was immunoSEQ multiplex PCR. The data contain about 2.1 million clones, about 93% of them singletons. Sequencing was performed on naive CD8+ T cells from PBMCs. The source of these receptors is a man aged 18 to 30 in good health. Some clones in this sample may be carry-over from other donors' samples. CDR3s include the opening cysteine and the closing phenylalanine or tryptophan. D genes are given only for firm matches. Not all rows give a size; the values are once, few, many and, for expanded clones, a class.

J gene,D gene,V gene,clone size,CDR3 DNA,CDR3 protein
TRBJ2-7,-,TRBV25-1,-,TGTGCCAGCAGTTTAGGGAACTACGAGCAGTACTTC,CASSLGNYEQYF
TRBJ2-7,-,TRBV5-1,-,TGCGCCAGCAGCTTGGTTTACAGCGTGCCCTACGAGCAGTACTTC,CASSLVYSVPYEQYF
TRBJ2-7,-,TRBV10-3,-,TGTGCCATCAGTGTGACAGAGCACACCTCCTACGAGCAGTACTTC,CAISVTEHTSYEQYF
TRBJ1-5,-,TRBV9,-,TGTGCCAGCAGCCCCGAGGGGGATAGCAATCAGCCCCAGCATTTT,CASSPEGDSNQPQHF
TRBJ2-5,TRBD2,TRBV7-6,-,TGTGCCAGCAGCCCGCGGGACTACCAGGTGGTAGAGACCCAGTACTTC,CASSPRDYQVVETQYF
TRBJ1-4,TRBD1,TRBV7-8,-,TGTGCCAGCAGCCTAGAGAGGGGACAGGGGGTTATCGCAACTAATGAAAAACTGTTTTTT,CASSLERGQGVIATNEKLFF
TRBJ1-4,-,TRBV11-2,-,TGTGCCACACGTGGGGGGTCAACTAATGAAAAACTGTTTTTT,CATRGGSTNEKLFF
TRBJ1-1,-,TRBV4-1,-,TGCGCCAGCAGCCATCACAAAGGGGGCACTGAAGCTTTCTTT,CASSHHKGGTEAFF
TRBJ2-3,-,TRBV29-1,-,TGCAGCGTTAAAATCCCAGGGTATACGCAGTATTTT,CSVKIPGYTQYF
TRBJ2-1,TRBD1,TRBV5-8,-,TGTGCCAGCAGCTTTACAGGGGGCAATGAGCAGTTCTTC,CASSFTGGNEQFF
TRBJ2-2,-,TRBV29-1,-,TGCAGCGCGGAACAGGGGAACACCGGGGAGCTGTTTTTT,CSAEQGNTGELFF
TRBJ1-5,TRBD1,TRBV5-1,-,TGCGCCAGCAGCCCCGGGACAGGGTCGGTTCAGCCCCAGCATTTT,CASSPGTGSVQPQHF
TRBJ2-4,-,TRBV5-1,-,TGCGCCAGCAGCTTGGAGGGGAACATGCGCAACATTCAGTACTTC,CASSLEGNMRNIQYF
TRBJ1-3,-,TRBV28,-,TGTGCCAGCAGTTTTTTGGGGCCGGCCGGAAACACCATATATTTT,CASSFLGPAGNTIYF
TRBJ2-1,-,TRBV28,once,TGTGCCAGCAGCCCGGGGCGGCGGGTTTCCTACAATGAGCAGTTCTTC,CASSPGRRVSYNEQFF
TRBJ2-7,-,TRBV9,-,TGTGCCAGCAGCTCAGGTAGCGAATACGAGCAGTACTTC,CASSSGSEYEQYF
TRBJ1-5,-,TRBV6-1,-,TGTGCCAGCAGTGAAGGGCAAATCGCCTATAGCAATCAGCCCCAGCATTTT,CASSEGQIAYSNQPQHF
TRBJ2-1,TRBD1,TRBV12-5,-,TGTGCTAGTGGTTCCGGGACAGGGGTCAGGAGCTCCTACAATGAGCAGTTCTTC,CASGSGTGVRSSYNEQFF
TRBJ1-1,-,TRBV5-6,-,TGTGCCAGCAGCTTCCCAGGGGAGGAAATGAACACTGAAGCTTTCTTT,CASSFPGEEMNTEAFF
TRBJ2-7,-,TRBV6-5,-,TGTGCCAGCAGTTACCGTTGGGGAGGGGGCCCGGACGAGCAGTACTTC,CASSYRWGGGPDEQYF
TRBJ2-1,TRBD2,TRBV11-3,-,TGTGCCAGCAGCCTAGGGCGGGCTAGCGGGAATTATGAGCAGTTCTTC,CASSLGRASGNYEQFF
TRBJ2-7,TRBD1,TRBV6-1,-,TGTGCCAGCGGACAGGGCTCCTACGAGCAGTACTTC,CASGQGSYEQYF
TRBJ2-7,-,TRBV28,once,TGTGCCAGCAGTTTGGTCCGGGACCGAAGTTACGAGCAGTACTTC,CASSLVRDRSYEQYF
TRBJ2-3,-,TRBV18,-,TGTGCCAGCTCACTCGTTACCCAGCAGCCCACAGATACGCAGTATTTT,CASSLVTQQPTDTQYF
TRBJ2-7,-,TRBV13,-,TGTGCCAGCAGCTTCGGAAACGAGCAGTACTTC,CASSFGNEQYF
TRBJ2-1,-,TRBV7-3,-,TGTGCCAGCAGCCCCAGGGACCACGGGTTCTTC,CASSPRDHGFF
TRBJ2-3,-,TRBV9,-,TGTGCCAGCAGCGTAGGGTCCAGCACAGATACGCAGTATTTT,CASSVGSSTDTQYF
TRBJ2-5,-,TRBV5-6,-,TGTGCCAGCAGCGCAACAGGGTTCTCCCAAGAGACCCAGTACTTC,CASSATGFSQETQYF
TRBJ1-3,-,TRBV28,-,TGTGCCAGCAGTTTAGTGGCGTCGACTGGAAACACCATATATTTT,CASSLVASTGNTIYF
TRBJ2-7,TRBD1,TRBV13,-,TGTGCCAGCAGCTTAGGCAGGGGGATGAACGAGCAGTACTTC,CASSLGRGMNEQYF
TRBJ2-3,TRBD1,TRBV7-2,once,TGTGCCAGCAGCCACTTAGCAGGAACAGGGGGCTTTACAGATACGCAGTATTTT,CASSHLAGTGGFTDTQYF
TRBJ1-6,-,TRBV19,-,TGTGCCAGTAGTATAGTTCCCACAGGACTTAATTCACCCCTCCACTTT,CASSIVPTGLNSPLHF